The present TCR beta chain was sequenced within a study of cytomegalovirus exposure and HLA in healthy donors. With V trimmed by 5 bases and J by 8 bases, 8 bases remained unmatched. There are 15 residues in the CDR3. Germline V lookup: CDR1 MDHEN, CDR2 SYDVKM. Regarding this clone: Its specificity is not known.

The PCR had 60 Vbeta and 13 Jbeta primers. Clones were sequenced by immunoSEQ multiplex PCR, and TCRdb holds only the in-frame ones, with some missing. The sample comprises over 150,000 clones, about 77% of which are singletons, and about 2.7% rests with the top ten. Overall study results and limits: When a later analysis was performed, an Asian-associated ancestry cluster reportedly had fewer N-insertions than the approximately 700-donor mean. Per a prior analysis, the majority of TCR beta V segments were productive roughly 87% or roughly 30% of the time.

V and J are TRBV28 and TRBJ2-1, with 11 positions matching TRBD2. This receptor was taken from a woman in her 30s in good health and CMV-seronegative. Sequencing was performed on PBMCs. CDR3 region: CASSRAGTSGYEQFF. Here the CDR3 DNA reads TGTGCCAGCAGTCGCGCCGGGACTAGCGGCTATGAGCAGTTCTTC.